This TCR beta chain was sequenced during a study of cytomegalovirus exposure and HLA in healthy donors. The wider study: A prior analysis found about 120 million unique TCR beta sequences from about 179 million T cells. Study-wide findings and caveats: In an earlier analysis, in some 540 donors, most V segments appeared productive either ~87% or ~30% of the time. Differences between HLA loci emerged in a later analysis of TCR association rates, with DRB1 most and HLA-C fewest. Using a false discovery rate of 0.05, a later analysis showed that approximately 18,000 TCR beta sequences were associated with HLA alleles.

As concerns this clone: The antigen is not known.

The primer mix had 60 Vbeta and 13 Jbeta primers. Method: immunoSEQ multiplex PCR; TCRdb's copy keeps in-frame clones and lacks some. The sample consists of 150,000 to 200,000 clones, roughly 84% of them appearing once. Per germline, CDR1 SNHLY and CDR2 FYNNEI. This CDR3 is built from 13 residues. J lost 10 bases, V lost 2 bases, and 5 bases had no gene match. The clonotype was recovered from a boy aged 2 to 10 in good health and CMV-seronegative. J is TRBJ2-1 and V is TRBV2; TRBD1 matches at 7 bases. Sequencing was done on a sample of PBMCs. The DNA of the CDR3 is TGTGCCAGCAGTGAACCTAGAGGGGGCGAGCAGTTCTTC. It yields the protein CASSEPRGGEQFF.